The 32 T cell receptor beta chains below were found in one sample sequenced in a study of regulatory T cells in long-lasting Graves disease (dated by TCRdb to the early 2020s). What this sample's time point label stands for: persistent/refractory GD, antithyroid drugs over 5 years with positive TRAb. RNA was extracted from PBMCs in TRIzol for both TCR sequencing and RNA sequencing. The method was multiplex PCR. These reads were obtained on an Illumina HiSeq 4000. To build TCR beta libraries, CDR3 regions were amplified by Arm-PCR using iRepertoire HTBI primers. The raw public reads went through TCRdb reprocessing: fastp at Q25, MiXCR clone calling, in-frame beta chains kept. Here each entry gathers all rows of one CDR3 protein and keeps the most common genes and DNA. Present in this sample are roughly 450,000 distinct CDR3 sequences, roughly 23% of which were seen just once. The ten largest clones take up about an eighth of the sample.

This specimen was peripheral blood mononuclear cells (PBMCs), taken when the disease was refractory, from a patient treated with antithyroid drugs. These receptor sequences come from a female donor with Graves disease.

The rearrangement joins TRBV20-1 to TRBJ1-5; TRBD1 agrees at 8 bases. In germline, CDR1 is DFQATT, CDR2 SNEGSKA (reference sequence). The V segment lost 0 bases and the J segment 2 bases; nucleotides outside the gene matches: 6. CDR3 length equals 16 residues. The CDR3 loop reads CSARDEQGVGNQPQHF. CDR3 bases: TGCAGTGCTAGAGATGAACAGGGGGTAGGCAATCAGCCCCAGCATTTT.

The table lists this clonotype with many counts. The chain links TRBV6-5 to TRBJ1-1; D remains unclear. The CDR3 loop spans 15 amino acids. Trimming took 2 bases from V and 3 from J, leaving 13 bases between them. CDR1 and CDR2 (germline): MNHEY, SVGAGI. CDR3 protein: CASSYGSPRDTEAFF. DNA of the CDR3: TGTGCCAGCAGTTACGGCAGCCCGCGGGACACTGAAGCTTTCTTT.

This clonotype has ten or more counts. V and J are TRBV2 and TRBJ1-1; no firm D call. Trimming pared 1 base from V and 4 bases from J, leaving 13 bases between. Germline CDR1 and CDR2: SNHLY and FYNNEI. This CDR3 region has 15 residues. In DNA form, the CDR3 reads TGTGCCAGCAGTGAAGGACCCTGGGGAGGCACTGAAGCTTTCTTT. Translation: CASSEGPWGGTEAFF. Looking up the rest from reference TRBV2 and TRBJ1-1 gives the full variable domain: EPEVTQTPSHQVTQMGQEVILRCVPISNHLYFYWYRQILGQKVEFLVSFYNNEISEKSEIFDDQFSVERPDGSNFTLKIRSTKLEDSAMYFCASSEGPWGGTEAFFGQGTRLTVV.

The chain employs TRBV20-1 and TRBJ2-7, with 8 bases fitting TRBD1. Trimming removed 4 bases from V and 11 bases from J; junction bases left unmatched: 10. From germline, CDR1 is DFQATT and CDR2 SNEGSKA (reference sequence). The CDR3 extends over 12 amino acids. The chain's CDR3 is CSANRGNLRKYF. The CDR3 region has the DNA TGCAGTGCTAACAGGGGGAACCTACGAAAGTACTTC.

This clonotype appeared many times. One end of the junction varies from germline; a read error may be responsible. The chain couples TRBV2 to TRBJ1-5, with D uncertain. The CDR3 is 15 amino acids. Per germline, CDR1 SNHLY and CDR2 FYNNEI. The CDR3 sequence: CASREAGGSNQPQHF. The CDR3 nucleotides read TGTGCCAGCAGGGAAGCGGGAGGTAGCAATCAGCCCCAGCATTTT.

At least ten counts were recorded for this clonotype. As DNA, the CDR3 is TGTGCCAGCAGGCCAGGATCTAGCAATCAGCCCCAGCATTTT. Its translation: CASRPGSSNQPQHF. The chain joins TRBV28 to TRBJ1-5; D ambiguous. The V gene lost 6 bases and the J gene lost 0 bases, with 9 bases spanning the gap. The CDR3 spans 14 residues. Germline V gives CDR1 MDHEN, CDR2 SYDVKM.

This clonotype has a count of ten or more. This chain connects TRBV28 to TRBJ2-7; 11 nucleotides match TRBD1. This CDR3 contains 15 residues. Germline lookup yields CDR1 MDHEN and CDR2 SYDVKM. With 5 bases clipped from V and 0 bases from J, the junction kept 3 bases outside the gene matches. The CDR3: CASSLGQGVSYEQYF. The CDR3 DNA reads as TGTGCCAGCAGTCTGGGACAGGGGGTCTCCTACGAGCAGTACTTC. Full variable domain (missing parts from reference TRBV28 and TRBJ2-7): DVKVTQSSRYLVKRTGEKVFLECVQDMDHENMFWYRQDPGLGLRLIYFSYDVKMKEKGDIPEGYSVSREKKERFSLILESASTNQTSMYLCASSLGQGVSYEQYFGPGTRLTVT.

CDR3 region: CASSFQYGAYNSPLHF. CDR3 coding DNA: TGTGCCAGCAGCTTTCAATATGGCGCCTATAATTCACCCCTCCACTTT. V usage is TRBV7-2 and J usage is TRBJ1-6; D is unresolved. CDR3 length: 16 residues. Trimming stripped 3 bases from V and 2 bases from J, with 11 bases between. Germline loops: CDR1 SGHTA, CDR2 FQGNSA. Together with reference TRBV7-2 and TRBJ1-6, the CDR3 gives the full variable domain: GAGVSQSPSNKVTEKGKDVELRCDPISGHTALYWYRQSLGQGLEFLIYFQGNSAPDKSGLPSDRFSAERTGGSVSTLTIQRTQQEDSAVYLCASSFQYGAYNSPLHFGNGTRLTVT.

This clonotype has at least ten counts. The genes are TRBV19 and TRBJ1-1, with no clear D. The CDR3 consists of 14 residues. Germline V gene lookup returns CDR1 LNHDA and CDR2 SQIVND (reference sequence). V shed 6 bases and J shed 0 bases, with 11 bases lying between them. The CDR3 is CASSRTEMNTEAFF. The CDR3 DNA is TGTGCCAGTAGCAGGACGGAGATGAACACTGAAGCTTTCTTT.

The rearrangement joins TRBV14 to TRBJ1-6, with no clear D. The CDR3 spans 15 residues. The V gene's germline CDR1 is SGHDN and CDR2 FVKESK. Between the trimmed V and J ends, which lost 3 bases and 3 bases, there was a span of 9 bases. The CDR3 coding sequence is TGTGCCAGCAGCCATAACTTGGGCTATAATTCACCCCTCCACTTT. Translating gives CASSHNLGYNSPLHF.

The CDR3 protein is CASSPGTGEAQPQHF. DNA of the CDR3: TGTGCCAGCAGCCCCGGGACAGGGGAGGCTCAGCCCCAGCATTTT. J is TRBJ1-5 and V is TRBV28; TRBD1 agrees at 10 bases. There are 15 residues in the CDR3. CDR1 MDHEN and CDR2 SYDVKM come from the germline V gene. The V gene end was trimmed by 6 bases and the J gene end by 6 bases; junction bases not matched to a gene: 8.

This chain joins TRBV28 and TRBJ2-4, with a possible D match to TRBD2 (5 bases). V shed 3 bases and J shed 2 bases, with 20 bases lying between them. CDR1 is MDHEN and CDR2 is SYDVKM in the germline V gene. The CDR3 is 18 residues long. The chain's CDR3 is CASSFNLGFGDPKNIQYF. Written as DNA, the CDR3 is TGTGCCAGCAGTTTTAATTTAGGGTTCGGGGATCCCAAAAACATTCAGTACTTC. Filled out from reference TRBV28 and TRBJ2-4, the complete variable domain reads DVKVTQSSRYLVKRTGEKVFLECVQDMDHENMFWYRQDPGLGLRLIYFSYDVKMKEKGDIPEGYSVSREKKERFSLILESASTNQTSMYLCASSFNLGFGDPKNIQYFGAGTRLSVL.

The chain combines TRBV12-3 or TRBV12-4 with TRBJ2-7, with a weak D call TRBD2 (6 bases). The V and J ends lost 4 bases and 3 bases respectively, with 13 bases between them. This CDR3 region has 14 residues. In DNA form, the CDR3 reads TGTGCCAGCAGTTCGGGGGTTTTCCTCTACGAGCAGTACTTC. Amino acids: CASSSGVFLYEQYF.

This clonotype was seen ten or more times. V is TRBV11-1 and J is TRBJ2-7; 7 nucleotides match TRBD1. Trimming removed 4 bases from V and 6 bases from J; junction bases left unmatched: 6. CDR1 is SGHAT, CDR2 FQDESV, per germline (reference sequence). The CDR3 runs 13 residues. The CDR3 DNA reads TGTGCCAGCAGCTCACAGGGGTCGAGCGAGCAGTACTTC. It translates to CASSSQGSSEQYF.

As for this clonotype: It may be a read error: a sequence one base away is much more abundant. CDR3 loop: CASGHGAYEQYF. CDR3 nucleotides: TGTGCCAGCGGCCACGGGGCCTACGAGCAGTACTTC. The rearrangement uses TRBV6-1 and TRBJ2-7, with a weak D call TRBD2 (5 bases). The germline gives CDR1 MNHNS, CDR2 SASEGT. The CDR3 contains 12 residues. With 8 bases removed from V and 2 bases from J, the gap between germline ends came to 10 bases.

This clonotype was seen a handful of times. V is TRBV20-1 and J is TRBJ2-7, with 9 bases identical to TRBD2. The CDR3 consists of 13 residues. With V trimmed by 5 bases and J by 5 bases, 7 bases remained unmatched. Germline CDR1 is DFQATT and CDR2 is SNEGSKA (reference sequence). The CDR3 DNA follows: TGCAGTGCTGCCTCTAGCGGGATAGACGAGCAGTACTTC. Protein product: CSAASSGIDEQYF.

This clonotype appeared many times. The chain has TRBV20-1 and TRBJ1-5, with D unclear. The CDR3 covers 13 residues. The V end lost 1 base, the J end lost 5 bases, and 9 bases lay between the germline ends. Germline V gene sequence: CDR1 DFQATT, CDR2 SNEGSKA (reference sequence). The CDR3 loop is CSARAHSDQPQHF. In DNA form, the CDR3 reads TGCAGTGCTAGAGCGCACTCAGATCAGCCCCAGCATTTT.

This clonotype was picked up a small number of times. The rearrangement links TRBV5-1 to TRBJ1-3; tentatively, D is TRBD1 (5 bases). The V end was cut by 3 bases, the J end by 0 bases, with 16 bases between. The length of the CDR3 is 17 residues. CDR1 is SGHRS, CDR2 YFSETQ, per germline. CDR3 in amino acids: CASSSSATGISGNTIYF. The CDR3 DNA reads TGCGCCAGCAGCTCCTCCGCTACAGGTATCTCTGGAAACACCATATATTTT.

This clonotype was seen more than once but under ten times. The genes are TRBV9 and TRBJ1-1; no clear D gene. CDR3 length equals 12 residues. V was pared by 6 bases and J by 6 bases, with 12 bases between. The germline V gene encodes CDR1 SGDLS and CDR2 YYNGEE. The CDR3 spells CASTGSSSEAFF. CDR3 nucleotides: TGTGCCAGCACGGGATCTTCGTCTGAAGCTTTCTTT.

This clonotype was seen repeatedly, ten times or more. V gene TRBV7-9 combines with J gene TRBJ1-1; D gene ambiguous. Germline loops: CDR1 SEHNR, CDR2 FQNEAQ (reference sequence). This CDR3 comprises 14 residues. V was trimmed by 5 bases and J by 6 bases, leaving 16 bases between them. The CDR3 nucleotides read TGTGCCAGCAGCCCCGGGATGTTGACTCCTGAAGCTTTCTTT. Its translation: CASSPGMLTPEAFF.

The chain employs TRBV19 and TRBJ1-3; D is ambiguous. Germline V lookup: CDR1 LNHDA, CDR2 SQIVND (reference sequence). V was pared by 3 bases and J by 0 bases, with 9 bases between. This CDR3 has 15 residues. The DNA of the CDR3 is TGTGCCAGTAGTATGGGAGAAAACTCTGGAAACACCATATATTTT. This gives the protein CASSMGENSGNTIYF.

This clonotype appeared many times. The V and J genes are TRBV7-6 and TRBJ1-6; 7 bases map to TRBD1. The length of the CDR3 is 15 residues. Germline values: CDR1 SGHVS, CDR2 FNYEAQ. The junction had 3 bases not matched to a gene; V was cut back by 2 bases and J by 5 bases. In nucleotides, the CDR3 is TGTGCCAGCAGCTTAACGACAGGGAATAATTCACCCCTCCACTTT. This encodes CASSLTTGNNSPLHF.

Note on this clonotype: A much larger clone differs from this one at a single base, so this may be a read error. The rearrangement uses TRBV28 and TRBJ1-1; 10 bases agree with TRBD1. Per the germline V gene, CDR1 is MDHEN and CDR2 is SYDVKM. This CDR3 comprises 12 residues. V was clipped by 10 bases and J by 4 bases; unmatched bases: 3. The CDR3 nucleotides are TGTGCCATCAGGACAGGGGGCACTGAAGCTTTCTTT. Translation gives CAIRTGGTEAFF.

This clonotype came up a few times. This sequence joins TRBV19 and TRBJ2-7; D possibly matches TRBD1 or TRBD2 (6 bases each). Deletions cut 2 bases from V and 7 bases from J, with 9 bases between. CDR1 LNHDA and CDR2 SQIVND come from the germline V gene (reference sequence). This CDR3 comprises 12 residues. Here the CDR3 DNA reads TGTGCCAGTAGTATAACAGGGAGGGAGCAGTACTTC. Protein product: CASSITGREQYF. The full variable domain, in which reference TRBV19 and TRBJ2-7 provide the parts outside the CDR3, is DGGITQSPKYLFRKEGQNVTLSCEQNLNHDAMYWYRQDPGQGLRLIYYSQIVNDFQKGDIAEGYSVSREKKESFPLTVTSAQKNPTAFYLCASSITGREQYFGPGTRLTVT.

This clonotype occurred many times. V usage is TRBV2 and J usage is TRBJ2-7; D may be TRBD1 (6 bases). The CDR3 spans 13 residues. The germline CDR1 and CDR2 sequences are SNHLY and FYNNEI. Trimming removed 10 bases from V and 7 bases from J, with 20 bases in between. The CDR3 loop reads CATSGRLQGEQYF. The CDR3 nucleotides are TGTGCCACCTCGGGACGGCTTCAGGGGGAGCAGTACTTC.

This clonotype was recorded many times. The gene calls are TRBV9 and TRBJ2-7; D is possibly TRBD1 or TRBD2 (5 bases each). Germline CDR1 and CDR2: SGDLS and YYNGEE. Trimming shortened V by 0 bases and J by 2 bases, and 9 bases separated the two germline ends. The CDR3 has 14 amino acids. The CDR3 nucleotides read TGTGCCAGCAGCGTAGGAGGGGACCCCTACGAGCAGTACTTC. This sequence encodes CASSVGGDPYEQYF.

Turning to this clonotype: This may be a read error: a much more frequent sequence differs by one nucleotide. This sequence joins TRBV20-1 and TRBJ2-5; TRBD2 matches at 13 bases. Germline-derived CDR1 and CDR2 are DFQATT and SNEGSKA (reference sequence). Trimming cost V 1 base and J 5 bases; bases outside gene matches: 4. This CDR3 has 15 residues. The DNA for the CDR3 is TGCAGTGCTAGAGTTTCGGGACTAGCGGGGGAGACCCAGTACTTC. This encodes CSARVSGLAGETQYF.

The sample holds many counts of this clonotype. This sequence joins TRBV5-4 and TRBJ1-5; 8 bases line up with TRBD1. The CDR3 totals 14 residues. The germline V gene has CDR1 SGHNT and CDR2 YYREEE (reference sequence). V was pared by 0 bases and J by 9 bases, with 5 bases of the junction left unmatched. CDR3 loop: CASSLADRESPQHF. The CDR3 nucleotides are TGTGCCAGCAGCTTGGCGGACAGGGAATCGCCCCAGCATTTT.

This clonotype was seen a handful of times. The rearrangement uses TRBV5-1 and TRBJ1-4; D is undetermined. V was pared by 4 bases and J by 4 bases, with 11 bases between. Germline-derived CDR1 and CDR2 are SGHRS and YFSETQ. The CDR3 length is 14 residues. In nucleotides, the CDR3 is TGCGCCAGCAGCCAAGAAGAAATTAATGAAAAACTGTTTTTT. It specifies CASSQEEINEKLFF.

The table lists this clonotype with many counts. J is TRBJ1-2 and V is TRBV11-2, with D perhaps matching TRBD1 (5 bases). The germline V gene encodes CDR1 SGHAT and CDR2 FQNNGV. The CDR3 loop spans 13 amino acids. Trimming left V 6 bases short and J 4 bases short, with 12 bases between. CDR3: CASRSGTLYGYTF. As DNA, the CDR3 is TGTGCCAGCAGATCCGGGACTCTCTATGGCTACACCTTC. The variable domain in full, completed from reference TRBV11-2 and TRBJ1-2, reads EAGVAQSPRYKIIEKRQSVAFWCNPISGHATLYWYQQILGQGPKLLIQFQNNGVVDDSQLPKDRFSAERLKGVDSTLKIQPAKLEDSAVYLCASRSGTLYGYTFGSGTRLTVV.

The rearrangement joins TRBV7-9 to TRBJ2-6, with a possible D match to TRBD2 (5 bases). V lost 6 bases and J 2 bases, leaving 11 bases between the germline ends. This CDR3 is built from 15 residues. The germline V gene encodes CDR1 SEHNR and CDR2 FQNEAQ (reference sequence). The CDR3 reads CASSTPGAGANVLTF. CDR3 coding DNA: TGTGCCAGCAGTACTCCCGGGGCTGGGGCCAACGTCCTGACTTTC.

Of note for this clonotype: This may stem from a read error, because a much larger clone lies one nucleotide away. This chain links TRBV2 with TRBJ1-5; TRBD1 agrees at 7 bases. Germline V gene sequence: CDR1 SNHLY, CDR2 FYNNEI. The CDR3 is made up of 17 amino acids. CDR3 nucleotide sequence: TGTACCAGCAGACCCCCTACAGGGGCAAAAGGCAATCAGCCCCAGCATTTT. It specifies CTSRPPTGAKGNQPQHF.